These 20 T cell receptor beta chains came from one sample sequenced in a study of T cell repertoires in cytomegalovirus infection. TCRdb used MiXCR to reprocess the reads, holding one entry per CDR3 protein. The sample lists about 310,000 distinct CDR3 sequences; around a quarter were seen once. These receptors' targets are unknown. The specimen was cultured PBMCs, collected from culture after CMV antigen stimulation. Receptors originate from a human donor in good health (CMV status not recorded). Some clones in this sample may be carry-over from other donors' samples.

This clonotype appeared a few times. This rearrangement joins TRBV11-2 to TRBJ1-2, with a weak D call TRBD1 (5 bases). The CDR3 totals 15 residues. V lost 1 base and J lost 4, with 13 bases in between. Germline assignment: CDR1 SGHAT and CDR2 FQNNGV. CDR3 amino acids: CASSLGQGTAYGYTF. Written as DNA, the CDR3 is TGTGCCAGCAGCTTAGGGCAGGGCACCGCCTATGGCTACACCTTC.

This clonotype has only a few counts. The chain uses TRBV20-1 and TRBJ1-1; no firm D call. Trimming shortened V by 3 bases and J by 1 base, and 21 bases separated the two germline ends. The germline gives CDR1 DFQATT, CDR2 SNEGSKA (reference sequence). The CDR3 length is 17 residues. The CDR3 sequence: CSASSSLLHPSNTEAFF. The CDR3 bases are TGCAGTGCTAGCTCGTCGCTCTTACACCCTTCGAACACTGAAGCTTTCTTT.

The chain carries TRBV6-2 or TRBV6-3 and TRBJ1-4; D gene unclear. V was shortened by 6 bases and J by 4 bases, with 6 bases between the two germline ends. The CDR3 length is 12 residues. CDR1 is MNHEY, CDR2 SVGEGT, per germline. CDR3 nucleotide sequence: TGTGCCAGCAGCCCGCGTAATGAAAAACTGTTTTTT. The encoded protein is CASSPRNEKLFF.

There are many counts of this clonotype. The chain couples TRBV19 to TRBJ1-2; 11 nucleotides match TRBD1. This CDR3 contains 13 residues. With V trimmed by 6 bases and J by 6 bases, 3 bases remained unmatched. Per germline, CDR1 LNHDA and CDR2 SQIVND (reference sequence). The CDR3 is CASRMDRGHGYTF. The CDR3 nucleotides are TGTGCCAGTAGGATGGACAGGGGGCATGGCTACACCTTC.

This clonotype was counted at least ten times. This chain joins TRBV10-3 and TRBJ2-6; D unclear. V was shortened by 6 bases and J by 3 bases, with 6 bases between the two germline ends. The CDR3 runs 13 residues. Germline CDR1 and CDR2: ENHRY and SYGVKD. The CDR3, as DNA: TGTGCCATCAGGGGGTTTGGGGCCAACGTCCTGACTTTC. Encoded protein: CAIRGFGANVLTF.

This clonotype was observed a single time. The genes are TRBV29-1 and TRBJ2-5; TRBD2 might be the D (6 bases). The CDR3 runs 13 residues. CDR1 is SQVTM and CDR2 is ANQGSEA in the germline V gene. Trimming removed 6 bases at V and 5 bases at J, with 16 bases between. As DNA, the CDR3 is TGCAGCGTCGATCTGCGGGGTGGGGAGACCCAGTACTTC. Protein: CSVDLRGGETQYF.

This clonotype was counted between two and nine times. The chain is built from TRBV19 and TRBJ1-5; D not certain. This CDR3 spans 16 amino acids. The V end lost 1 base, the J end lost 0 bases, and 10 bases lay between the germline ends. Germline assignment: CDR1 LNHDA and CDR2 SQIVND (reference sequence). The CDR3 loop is CASSIATAISNQPQHF. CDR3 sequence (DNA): TGTGCCAGTAGTATAGCCACAGCCATTAGCAATCAGCCCCAGCATTTT.

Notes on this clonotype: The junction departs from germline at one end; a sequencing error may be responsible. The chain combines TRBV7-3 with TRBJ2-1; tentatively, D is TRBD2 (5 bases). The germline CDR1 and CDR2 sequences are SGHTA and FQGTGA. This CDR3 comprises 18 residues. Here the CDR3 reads CASRAYNSGIGSYSEQFF. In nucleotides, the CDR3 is TGTGCCAGCAGGGCTTATAACAGCGGAATCGGCTCCTACAGTGAGCAGTTCTTC.

The CDR3 sequence is CASSPQDYGYTF. In nucleotides, the CDR3 is TGTGCCAGCAGCCCGCAGGACTATGGCTACACCTTC. This chain links TRBV5-6 with TRBJ1-2, with no clear D. Germline values: CDR1 SGHDT, CDR2 YYEEEE. Trimming took off 4 bases at V and 3 bases at J, with 7 bases between the two ends. The CDR3 length is 12 residues.

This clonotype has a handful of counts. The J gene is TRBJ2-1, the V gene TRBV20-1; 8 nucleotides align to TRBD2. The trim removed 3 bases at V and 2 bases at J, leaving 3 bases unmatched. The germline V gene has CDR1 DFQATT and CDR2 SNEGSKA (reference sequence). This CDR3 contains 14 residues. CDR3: CSARWGLAYNEQFF. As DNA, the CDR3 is TGCAGTGCTAGGTGGGGACTAGCCTACAATGAGCAGTTCTTC.

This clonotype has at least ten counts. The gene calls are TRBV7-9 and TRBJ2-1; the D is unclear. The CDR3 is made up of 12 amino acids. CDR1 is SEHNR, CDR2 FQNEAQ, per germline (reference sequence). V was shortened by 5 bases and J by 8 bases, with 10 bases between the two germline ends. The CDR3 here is CASSPEMDEQFF. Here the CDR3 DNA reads TGTGCCAGCAGCCCCGAGATGGATGAGCAGTTCTTC. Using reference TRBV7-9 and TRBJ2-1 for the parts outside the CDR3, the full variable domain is DTGVSQNPRHKITKRGQNVTFRCDPISEHNRLYWYRQTLGQGPEFLTYFQNEAQLEKSRLLSDRFSAERPKGSFSTLEIQRTEQGDSAMYLCASSPEMDEQFFGPGTRLTVL.

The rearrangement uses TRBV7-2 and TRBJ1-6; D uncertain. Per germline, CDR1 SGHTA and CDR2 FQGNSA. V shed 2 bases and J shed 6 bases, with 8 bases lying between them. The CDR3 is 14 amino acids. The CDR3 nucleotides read TGTGCCAGCAGCTTAAATTTGGGTAATTCACCCCTCCACTTT. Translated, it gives CASSLNLGNSPLHF. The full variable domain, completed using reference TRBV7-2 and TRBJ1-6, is GAGVSQSPSNKVTEKGKDVELRCDPISGHTALYWYRQSLGQGLEFLIYFQGNSAPDKSGLPSDRFSAERTGGSVSTLTIQRTQQEDSAVYLCASSLNLGNSPLHFGNGTRLTVT.

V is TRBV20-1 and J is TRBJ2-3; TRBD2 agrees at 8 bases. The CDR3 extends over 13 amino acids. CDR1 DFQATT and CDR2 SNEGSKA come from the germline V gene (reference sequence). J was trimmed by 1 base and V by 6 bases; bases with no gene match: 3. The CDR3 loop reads CSAKLAGTDTQYF. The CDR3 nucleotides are TGCAGTGCCAAACTAGCGGGCACAGATACGCAGTATTTT.

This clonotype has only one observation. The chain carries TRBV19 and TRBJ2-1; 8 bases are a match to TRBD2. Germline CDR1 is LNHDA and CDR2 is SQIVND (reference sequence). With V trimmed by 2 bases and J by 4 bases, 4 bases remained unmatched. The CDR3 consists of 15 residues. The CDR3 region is CASSISTSGYNEQFF. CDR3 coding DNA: TGTGCCAGTAGTATATCAACTAGCGGATACAATGAGCAGTTCTTC.

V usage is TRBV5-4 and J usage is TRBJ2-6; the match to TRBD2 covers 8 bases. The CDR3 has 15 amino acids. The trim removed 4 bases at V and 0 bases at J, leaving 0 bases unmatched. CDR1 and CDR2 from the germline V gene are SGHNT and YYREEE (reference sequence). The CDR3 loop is CASSRGGSGANVLTF. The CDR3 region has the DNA TGTGCCAGCAGCCGGGGGGGCTCTGGGGCCAACGTCCTGACTTTC.

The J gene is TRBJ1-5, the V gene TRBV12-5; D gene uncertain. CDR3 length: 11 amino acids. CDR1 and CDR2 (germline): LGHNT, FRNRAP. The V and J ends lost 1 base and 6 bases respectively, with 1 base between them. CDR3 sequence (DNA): TGTGCTAGTGGTTTGGGTCAGCCCCAGCATTTT. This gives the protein CASGLGQPQHF.

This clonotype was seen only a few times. The CDR3, as DNA: TGTGCCAGCAGTTGGGGGGTCCATCAGCCCCAGCATTTT. This encodes CASSWGVHQPQHF. This chain connects TRBV27 to TRBJ1-5, with a weak D call TRBD1 (5 bases). CDR3 size: 13 residues. Germline-derived CDR1 and CDR2 are MNHEY and SMNVEV (reference sequence). V lost 4 bases and J lost 5, with 9 bases in between.

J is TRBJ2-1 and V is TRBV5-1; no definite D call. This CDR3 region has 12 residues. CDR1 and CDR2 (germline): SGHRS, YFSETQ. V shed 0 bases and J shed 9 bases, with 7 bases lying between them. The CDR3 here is CASSLEPAEQFF. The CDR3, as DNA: TGCGCCAGCAGCTTGGAACCCGCTGAGCAGTTCTTC.

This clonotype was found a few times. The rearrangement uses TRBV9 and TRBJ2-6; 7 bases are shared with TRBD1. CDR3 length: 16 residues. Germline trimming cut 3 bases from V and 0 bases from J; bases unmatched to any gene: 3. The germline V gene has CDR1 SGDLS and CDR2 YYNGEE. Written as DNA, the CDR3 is TGTGCCAGCAGCGCCGACAGGGCCTCTGGGGCCAACGTCCTGACTTTC. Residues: CASSADRASGANVLTF.

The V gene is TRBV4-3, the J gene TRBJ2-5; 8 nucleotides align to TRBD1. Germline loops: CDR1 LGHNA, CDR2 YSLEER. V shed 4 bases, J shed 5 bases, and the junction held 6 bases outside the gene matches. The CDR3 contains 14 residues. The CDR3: CASSPGGRGETQYF. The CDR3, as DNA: TGCGCCAGCAGCCCAGGGGGCCGGGGTGAGACCCAGTACTTC.